The 9 T cell receptor beta chains given below trace back to one sample, sequenced in a study of shared clonotypes between healthy human individuals. TCRdb's copy holds only in-frame clones and misses some; the assay was immunoSEQ multiplex PCR. Counted here are about 710,000 clones, roughly two thirds occurring once; the ten biggest clones make up about 1.7%. The source material was memory CD4+ T cells sorted from blood. The sample's subset: CD45RA-negative fraction. Receptors were obtained from a woman aged 25 to 39 in good health.

The chain couples TRBV10-3 to TRBJ2-7; TRBD2 is a possible D gene (5 bases). Trimming took 6 bases from V and 0 from J, leaving 12 bases between them. The V gene's germline CDR1 is ENHRY and CDR2 SYGVKD. This CDR3 has 14 amino acids. The chain's CDR3 is CAIRSSRGSYEQYF. The CDR3 coding sequence is TGTGCCATCAGGAGCAGTCGGGGCTCCTACGAGCAGTACTTC.

V usage is TRBV30 and J usage is TRBJ1-3; D is unresolved. V was pared by 2 bases and J by 0 bases, with 11 bases between. In germline, CDR1 is GTSNPN, CDR2 SVGIG (reference sequence). The CDR3 has 15 residues. The CDR3 reads CAWSRRQNSGNTIYF. CDR3 in DNA: TGTGCCTGGAGTCGTAGACAAAACTCTGGAAACACCATATATTTT.

This chain uses TRBV6-6 with TRBJ1-2; D remains ambiguous. V was shortened by 2 bases and J by 5 bases, with 12 bases between the two germline ends. Germline V lookup: CDR1 MNHNY, CDR2 SVGAGI (reference sequence). There are 14 residues in the CDR3. CDR3: CASSYVPVEYGYTF. Written as DNA, the CDR3 is TGTGCCAGCAGTTACGTGCCCGTCGAGTATGGCTACACCTTC.

The chain joins TRBV29-1 to TRBJ2-5; TRBD1 might be the D (5 bases). The J call may be faulty, since TRBJ2-7 better matches the DNA end. CDR1 SQVTM and CDR2 ANQGSEA come from the germline V gene. This CDR3 is built from 13 residues. The CDR3, as DNA: TGCAGCGTTGGGCAGGGCAGCTCCTACGAGCAGTACTTC. This encodes CSVGQGSSYEQYF.

Worth noting for this clone: Germline and junction disagree at one end, which may indicate a read error. V usage is TRBV15 and J usage is TRBJ2-5, with a weak D call TRBD2 (5 bases). The DNA end favors TRBJ2-7, so the J call may be wrong. This CDR3 has 12 amino acids. Germline CDR1 reads LNHNV; CDR2 reads YYDKDF (reference sequence). The CDR3 region has the DNA TGTGCCACCAGCGGAGAGGGCCTCGAGCAGTACTTC. Translation: CATSGEGLEQYF.

This clone has just a few counts. The rearrangement links TRBV9 to TRBJ1-2, with D maybe TRBD1 (6 bases). This CDR3 is 14 amino acids long. Germline CDR1 SGDLS, CDR2 YYNGEE. Trimming shortened V by 3 bases and J by 4 bases, and 13 bases separated the two germline ends. CDR3 DNA: TGTGCCAGCAGCGATGTTACAGGGTTCTATGGCTACACCTTC. It is translated as CASSDVTGFYGYTF.

V and J are TRBV15 and TRBJ1-2; 8 nucleotides align to TRBD1. Germline CDR1 reads LNHNV; CDR2 reads YYDKDF (reference sequence). The CDR3 is made up of 17 amino acids. With V trimmed by 0 bases and J by 7 bases, 13 bases remained unmatched. Here the CDR3 DNA reads TGTGCCACCAGCAGAGATCGTTCGGGGCGGGACAGGTCTGGCTACACCTTC. The encoded protein is CATSRDRSGRDRSGYTF. Using reference TRBV15 and TRBJ1-2 for the parts outside the CDR3, the full variable domain is DAMVIQNPRYQVTQFGKPVTLSCSQTLNHNVMYWYQQKSSQAPKLLFHYYDKDFNNEADTPDNFQSRRPNTSFCFLDIRSPGLGDTAMYLCATSRDRSGRDRSGYTFGSGTRLTVV.

The genes are TRBV28 and TRBJ2-7, with 12 positions matching TRBD2. With 8 bases clipped from V and 6 bases from J, the junction kept 5 bases outside the gene matches. The CDR3 covers 13 residues. CDR1 and CDR2 (germline): MDHEN, SYDVKM. The CDR3: CASRLAGALEQYF. For the CDR3, the DNA is TGTGCCAGCCGACTAGCGGGAGCCCTCGAGCAGTACTTC. Filled out from reference TRBV28 and TRBJ2-7, the complete variable domain reads DVKVTQSSRYLVKRTGEKVFLECVQDMDHENMFWYRQDPGLGLRLIYFSYDVKMKEKGDIPEGYSVSREKKERFSLILESASTNQTSMYLCASRLAGALEQYFGPGTRLTVT.

The chain couples TRBV6-1 to TRBJ2-7; 7 positions agree with TRBD1. With V trimmed by 7 bases and J by 5 bases, 8 bases remained unmatched. Germline CDR1 is MNHNS and CDR2 is SASEGT. The CDR3 has 13 amino acids. The chain's CDR3 is CASNDRVGHEQYF. The CDR3 DNA sequence: TGTGCCAGCAATGACAGGGTCGGCCACGAGCAGTACTTC.